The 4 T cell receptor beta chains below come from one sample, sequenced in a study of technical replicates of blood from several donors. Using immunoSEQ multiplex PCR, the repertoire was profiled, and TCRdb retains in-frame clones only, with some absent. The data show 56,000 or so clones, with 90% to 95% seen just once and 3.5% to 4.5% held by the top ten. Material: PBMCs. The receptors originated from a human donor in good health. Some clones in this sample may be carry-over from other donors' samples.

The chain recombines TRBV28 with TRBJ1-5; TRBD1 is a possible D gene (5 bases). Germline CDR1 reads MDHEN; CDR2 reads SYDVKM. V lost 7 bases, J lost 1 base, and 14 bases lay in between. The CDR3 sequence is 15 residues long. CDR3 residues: CASTRGGMSNQPQHF. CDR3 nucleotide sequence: TGTGCCAGCACCCGGGGGGGTATGAGCAATCAGCCCCAGCATTTT.

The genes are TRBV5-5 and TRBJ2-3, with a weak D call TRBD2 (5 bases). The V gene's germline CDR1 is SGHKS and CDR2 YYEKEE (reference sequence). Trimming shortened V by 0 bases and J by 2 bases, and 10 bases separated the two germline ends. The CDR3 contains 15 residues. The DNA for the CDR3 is TGTGCCAGCAGCTTGGTGGCCGGACTCACAGATACGCAGTATTTT. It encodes CASSLVAGLTDTQYF.

The CDR3, as DNA: TGTGCCAGCCGACTAGCGGGAAACACCGGGGAGCTGTTTTTT. Translating gives CASRLAGNTGELFF. V is TRBV7-3 and J is TRBJ2-2, with TRBD2 matching 11 bases. After removal of 8 bases from V and 2 bases from J, the junction contained 1 base not matched to a gene. This CDR3 is 14 amino acids long. The germline gives CDR1 SGHTA, CDR2 FQGTGA.

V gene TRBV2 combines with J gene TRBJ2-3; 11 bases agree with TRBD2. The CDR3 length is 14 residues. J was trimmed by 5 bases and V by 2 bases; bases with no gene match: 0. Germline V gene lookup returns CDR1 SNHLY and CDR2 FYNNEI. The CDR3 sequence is CASSETSGRDTQYF. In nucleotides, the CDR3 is TGTGCCAGCAGTGAAACTAGCGGGAGAGATACGCAGTATTTT.